The 25 T cell receptor beta chains presented below share a single source sample, sequenced in a study of T cell changes during pregnancy in multiple sclerosis. Generated by immunoSEQ multiplex PCR, the TCRdb table keeps only in-frame clones and is missing some. The sample shows more than 65,000 clones, around 96% of them seen only once. The starting material was peripheral blood, obtained in the second trimester of pregnancy. The receptors derive from a female donor with multiple sclerosis, enrolled in a pregnancy study.

J is TRBJ2-2 and V is TRBV27; D may be TRBD1 (5 bases). CDR3 size: 14 residues. Trimming took 2 bases from V and 6 from J, leaving 10 bases between them. CDR1 MNHEY and CDR2 SMNVEV come from the germline V gene (reference sequence). The DNA of the CDR3 is TGTGCCAGCAGTTTACAGGGTACGGCCGGGGAGCTGTTTTTT. Amino acid sequence: CASSLQGTAGELFF.

This clone showed up many times. This chain joins TRBV9 and TRBJ1-4, with TRBD1 matching 10 bases. V lost 0 bases and J lost 6; bases outside the gene matches: 2. Germline lookup yields CDR1 SGDLS and CDR2 YYNGEE. This CDR3 contains 15 residues. The CDR3 loop is CASSVEGQGYEKLFF. The CDR3 DNA is TGTGCCAGCAGCGTAGAGGGACAGGGGTATGAAAAACTGTTTTTT.

The gene calls are TRBV7-3 and TRBJ2-1; a weak D match, TRBD2 (5 bases). Trimming took 3 bases from V and 0 from J, leaving 9 bases between them. The length of the CDR3 is 15 residues. Germline-derived CDR1 and CDR2 are SGHTA and FQGTGA. CDR3 bases: TGTGCCAGCAGCTTGGAGGTTGGCTCCTACAATGAGCAGTTCTTC. As protein: CASSLEVGSYNEQFF.

CDR3 sequence reads: CASSLAPPSGVNEQFF. For the CDR3, the DNA is TGTGCCAGCAGCTTAGCGCCCCCTAGCGGGGTGAATGAGCAGTTCTTC. The chain carries TRBV7-7 and TRBJ2-1; 9 nucleotides align to TRBD2. This CDR3 spans 16 amino acids. Trimming at V came to 0 bases and at J to 7 bases, leaving 7 bases not matched to a gene. CDR1 SSHAT and CDR2 FNYEAQ come from the germline V gene (reference sequence).

The CDR3 region is CASSPRQGANTGELFF. The CDR3 DNA reads TGCGCCAGCAGCCCCAGACAGGGAGCGAACACCGGGGAGCTGTTTTTT. This sequence joins TRBV5-1 and TRBJ2-2, with 7 nucleotides matching TRBD1. The length of the CDR3 is 16 residues. The germline CDR1 and CDR2 sequences are SGHRS and YFSETQ. V lost 4 bases and J lost 0; bases outside the gene matches: 6.

This clone was seen just once. The chain uses TRBV4-1 and TRBJ2-7; 10 bases map to TRBD1. V gave up 10 bases and J gave up 1 base; unmatched junction bases: 10. Per germline, CDR1 MGHRA and CDR2 YSYEKL. This CDR3 is 15 amino acids long. The CDR3 sequence: CATRQGTGASYEQYF. The CDR3 DNA sequence: TGCGCCACACGCCAGGGGACAGGGGCTTCCTACGAGCAGTACTTC.

J is TRBJ2-1 and V is TRBV5-5; 12 positions agree with TRBD2. This CDR3 is 17 amino acids long. Unmatched junction bases numbered 6, after V lost 1 base and J lost 4 bases. CDR1 is SGHKS and CDR2 is YYEKEE in the germline V gene (reference sequence). CDR3 residues: CASSLTGLAGPYNEQFF. The CDR3 DNA reads TGTGCCAGCAGCTTGACAGGACTAGCGGGACCTTACAATGAGCAGTTCTTC.

The rearrangement links TRBV13 to TRBJ2-7; D ambiguous. Per the germline V gene, CDR1 is PRHDT and CDR2 is FYEKMQ (reference sequence). The CDR3 runs to 14 residues. Trimming removed 0 bases at V and 5 bases at J, with 11 bases between. CDR3 in amino acids: CASSLGSRSHEQYF. The CDR3, as DNA: TGTGCCAGCAGCTTAGGGAGCCGGAGTCACGAGCAGTACTTC. Looking up the rest from reference TRBV13 and TRBJ2-7 gives the full variable domain: AAGVIQSPRHLIKEKRETATLKCYPIPRHDTVYWYQQGPGQDPQFLISFYEKMQSDKGSIPDRFSAQQFSDYHSELNMSSLELGDSALYFCASSLGSRSHEQYFGPGTRLTVT.

J is TRBJ1-2 and V is TRBV6-5, with 8 bases matching TRBD1. Looked up from germline, CDR1 is MNHEY and CDR2 is SVGAGI. The CDR3 spans 13 residues. V gave up 5 bases and J gave up 4 bases; unmatched junction bases: 3. This CDR3 is CASSTGQAYGYTF. As DNA, the CDR3 is TGTGCCAGCAGTACGGGACAGGCCTATGGCTACACCTTC.

The rearrangement uses TRBV6-5 and TRBJ1-3; no clear D gene. The V gene lost 0 bases and the J gene lost 0 bases, with 6 bases spanning the gap. Germline loops: CDR1 MNHEY, CDR2 SVGAGI. The CDR3 is made up of 15 amino acids. DNA for the CDR3: TGTGCCAGCAGTTACTCGGGAGTCTCTGGAAACACCATATATTTT. Its protein product is CASSYSGVSGNTIYF.

This chain joins TRBV27 and TRBJ2-1, with D perhaps matching TRBD2 (5 bases). V dropped 5 bases and J dropped 2 bases, with 7 bases sitting between them. This CDR3 contains 13 residues. The germline CDR1 and CDR2 sequences are MNHEY and SMNVEV (reference sequence). CDR3 in DNA: TGTGCCAGCAGTCCCGGGGCCTACAATGAGCAGTTCTTC. Translating it yields CASSPGAYNEQFF.

This clone turned up a few times. The genes are TRBV6-5 and TRBJ2-6; D is undetermined. The V end lost 4 bases, the J end lost 0 bases, and 10 bases lay between the germline ends. The CDR3 sequence is 16 residues long. In germline, CDR1 is MNHEY, CDR2 SVGAGI. In nucleotides, the CDR3 is TGTGCCAGCAGTTTAAGTCAACTCTCTGGGGCCAACGTCCTGACTTTC. Translating it yields CASSLSQLSGANVLTF.

The V call is TRBV7-9, the J call TRBJ2-1, with a possible D match to TRBD2 (6 bases). The CDR3 extends over 17 amino acids. Germline V CDR1 and CDR2: SEHNR, FQNEAQ (reference sequence). V lost 6 bases to trimming and J lost 1 base, with 19 bases between them. CDR3 in DNA: TGTGCCAGCAGACACCCCCAGTGGGAGGCGTCCTACAATGAGCAGTTCTTC. Protein product: CASRHPQWEASYNEQFF.

This chain joins TRBV18 and TRBJ2-1; TRBD1 aligns across 10 bases. The junction had 5 bases not matched to a gene; V was cut back by 2 bases and J by 4 bases. Per the germline V gene, CDR1 is KGHSH and CDR2 is LQKENI. CDR3 length: 16 residues. The CDR3: CASSPYGTGAYNEQFF. In DNA form, the CDR3 reads TGTGCCAGCTCACCATACGGGACAGGGGCTTACAATGAGCAGTTCTTC.

The chain is built from TRBV7-2 and TRBJ2-4; 7 bases are shared with TRBD1. J gave up 4 bases and V 5 bases, and 5 bases lay outside the gene matches. From germline, CDR1 is SGHTA and CDR2 FQGNSA. The CDR3 is 14 amino acids. The CDR3: CASSTLQGKNIQYF. The CDR3 region has the DNA TGTGCCAGCAGCACCCTACAGGGGAAAAACATTCAGTACTTC.

The chain carries TRBV6-6 and TRBJ2-7; the D is unclear. Trimming left V 6 bases short and J 0 bases short, with 12 bases between. The CDR3 sequence is 14 residues long. The germline CDR1 and CDR2 sequences are MNHNY and SVGAGI (reference sequence). As DNA, the CDR3 is TGTGCCAGCAGCCCAGCTAGGAGCTCCTACGAGCAGTACTTC. Translating gives CASSPARSSYEQYF.

The chain recombines TRBV29-1 with TRBJ2-2, with D possibly being TRBD1 (5 bases). The ends were cut back, 4 bases at V and 4 bases at J, with 10 bases in the middle. From germline, CDR1 is SQVTM and CDR2 ANQGSEA. This CDR3 region has 13 residues. In nucleotides, the CDR3 is TGCAGCGTTGTTCAGGGTGGCACCGGGGAGCTGTTTTTT. It translates to CSVVQGGTGELFF.

The J gene is TRBJ2-3, the V gene TRBV7-2; tentative D call: TRBD2 (5 bases). V lost 4 bases and J lost 6, with 11 bases in between. This CDR3 spans 13 amino acids. CDR1 and CDR2 (germline): SGHTA, FQGNSA. The CDR3 reads CASSSSGADTQYF. The CDR3, as DNA: TGTGCCAGCAGCTCAAGCGGCGCGGATACGCAGTATTTT.

This chain uses TRBV5-4 with TRBJ2-1; the match to TRBD1 covers 9 bases. The V and J ends lost 0 bases and 5 bases, in that order; junction bases with no gene match: 3. The CDR3 has 15 amino acids. The germline CDR1 and CDR2 sequences are SGHNT and YYREEE (reference sequence). The CDR3 DNA reads TGTGCCAGCAGCTTGGCGGGACAGGGTAACAATGAGCAGTTCTTC. Translated: CASSLAGQGNNEQFF.

About this clone: Relative to the germline gene, one junction end is altered; a read error may explain this. The rearrangement links TRBV4-3 to TRBJ2-1; 12 bases match TRBD2. The CDR3 extends over 12 amino acids. Germline V gene lookup returns CDR1 LGHNA and CDR2 YSLEER. Written as DNA, the CDR3 is TGCGCCAGCAGCCAAGATACTAGCGGGAGGCTCTTC. Residues: CASSQDTSGRLF.

The V and J genes are TRBV29-1 and TRBJ1-1, with D possibly matching TRBD1 (5 bases). Germline V lookup: CDR1 SQVTM, CDR2 ANQGSEA. Trimming left V 0 bases short and J 9 bases short, with 8 bases between. The CDR3 has 11 amino acids. CDR3 protein: CSVEDPGKAFF. In DNA form, the CDR3 reads TGCAGCGTTGAAGATCCAGGGAAAGCTTTCTTT.

The rearrangement uses TRBV5-1 and TRBJ1-3, with 7 positions matching TRBD1. V lost 4 bases to trimming and J lost 4 bases; unmatched junction nucleotides: 11. Germline V lookup: CDR1 SGHRS, CDR2 YFSETQ. The CDR3 is made up of 16 amino acids. CDR3 sequence (DNA): TGCGCCAGCAGCAGTACCTCAGGGGGAGAAGGAAACACCATATATTTT. It codes for CASSSTSGGEGNTIYF.

The chain has TRBV27 and TRBJ2-7; 7 bases are a match to TRBD1. Trimming cost V 5 bases and J 0 bases; bases outside gene matches: 4. The CDR3 runs 14 residues. CDR1 is MNHEY and CDR2 is SMNVEV in the germline V gene (reference sequence). The CDR3 is CASSPRDSSYEQYF. In DNA, the CDR3 is TGTGCCAGCAGTCCCCGGGACAGCTCCTACGAGCAGTACTTC.

J is TRBJ2-2 and V is TRBV5-1, with 16 bases fitting TRBD2. The CDR3 contains 22 residues. J lost 5 bases, V lost 5 bases, and 21 bases had no gene match. The germline CDR1 and CDR2 sequences are SGHRS and YFSETQ. CDR3 sequence reads: CASSWDRFKGLAGGRETGELFF. CDR3 bases: TGCGCCAGCAGTTGGGACCGTTTTAAGGGACTAGCGGGAGGGCGCGAGACCGGGGAGCTGTTTTTT.

V and J are TRBV12-5 and TRBJ1-5, with D possibly matching TRBD1 (5 bases). The CDR3 length is 16 residues. Germline CDR1 and CDR2: LGHNT and FRNRAP. V shed 6 bases and J shed 5 bases, with 20 bases lying between them. The CDR3 DNA sequence: TGTGCTAGTGGCCCTAGGGGCGCTGGAGGGGATCAGCCCCAGCATTTT. It specifies CASGPRGAGGDQPQHF.